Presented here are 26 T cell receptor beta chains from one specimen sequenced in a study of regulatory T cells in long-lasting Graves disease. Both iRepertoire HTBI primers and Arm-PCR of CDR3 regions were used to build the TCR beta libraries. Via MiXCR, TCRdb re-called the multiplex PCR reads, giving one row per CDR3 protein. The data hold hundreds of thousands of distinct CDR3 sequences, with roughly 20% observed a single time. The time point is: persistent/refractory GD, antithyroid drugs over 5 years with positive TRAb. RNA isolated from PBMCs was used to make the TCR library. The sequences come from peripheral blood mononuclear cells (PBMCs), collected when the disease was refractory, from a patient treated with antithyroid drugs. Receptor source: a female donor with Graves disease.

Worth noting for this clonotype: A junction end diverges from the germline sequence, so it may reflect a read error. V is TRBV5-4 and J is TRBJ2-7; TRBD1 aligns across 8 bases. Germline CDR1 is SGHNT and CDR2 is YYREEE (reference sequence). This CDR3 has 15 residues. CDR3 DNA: TGTACCAGCAGCTTGGCTGCAGGGGGCGGCTACGAGCAGTACTTC. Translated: CTSSLAAGGGYEQYF.

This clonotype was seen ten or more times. The CDR3 DNA reads as TGTGCCAGCAAGACAGGGAACACTGAAGCTTTCTTT. Protein: CASKTGNTEAFF. The genes are TRBV6-1 and TRBJ1-1, with a possible D match to TRBD1 (6 bases). V lost 7 bases, J lost 1 base, and 7 bases lay in between. The CDR3 loop spans 12 amino acids. Per the germline V gene, CDR1 is MNHNS and CDR2 is SASEGT.

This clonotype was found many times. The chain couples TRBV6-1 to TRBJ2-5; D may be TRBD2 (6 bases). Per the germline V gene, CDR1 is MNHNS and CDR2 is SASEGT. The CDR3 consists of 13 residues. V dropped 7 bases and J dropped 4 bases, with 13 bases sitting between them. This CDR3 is CASTLGGLETQYF. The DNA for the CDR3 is TGTGCCAGCACCTTGGGGGGATTAGAGACCCAGTACTTC.

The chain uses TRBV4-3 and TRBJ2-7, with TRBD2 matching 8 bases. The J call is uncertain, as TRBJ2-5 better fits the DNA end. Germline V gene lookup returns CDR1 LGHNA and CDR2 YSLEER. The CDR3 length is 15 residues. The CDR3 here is CASSPNSGMGETQYF. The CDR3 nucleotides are TGCGCCAGCAGCCCCAATAGCGGGATGGGAGAGACCCAGTACTTC.

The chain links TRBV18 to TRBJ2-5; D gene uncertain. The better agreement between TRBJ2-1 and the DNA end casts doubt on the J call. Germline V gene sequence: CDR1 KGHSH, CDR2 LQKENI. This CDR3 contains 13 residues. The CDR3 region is CASSPPQDNEQFF. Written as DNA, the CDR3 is TGTGCCAGCTCACCACCCCAGGACAATGAGCAGTTCTTC.

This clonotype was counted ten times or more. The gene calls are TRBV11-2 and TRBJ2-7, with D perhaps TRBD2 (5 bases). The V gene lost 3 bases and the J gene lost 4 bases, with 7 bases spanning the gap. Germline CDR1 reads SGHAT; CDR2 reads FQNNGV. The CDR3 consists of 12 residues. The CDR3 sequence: CASSFGDYEQYF. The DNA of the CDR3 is TGTGCCAGCAGCTTCGGGGATTACGAGCAGTACTTC.

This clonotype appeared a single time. CDR3 in amino acids: CASSGLASAHNEQFF. CDR3 DNA: TGTGCCAGCAGTGGACTAGCGTCTGCTCACAATGAGCAGTTCTTC. V is TRBV2 and J is TRBJ2-1; TRBD2 matches at 8 bases. CDR1 SNHLY and CDR2 FYNNEI come from the germline V gene. Germline trimming cut 4 bases from V and 5 bases from J; bases unmatched to any gene: 7. There are 15 residues in the CDR3.

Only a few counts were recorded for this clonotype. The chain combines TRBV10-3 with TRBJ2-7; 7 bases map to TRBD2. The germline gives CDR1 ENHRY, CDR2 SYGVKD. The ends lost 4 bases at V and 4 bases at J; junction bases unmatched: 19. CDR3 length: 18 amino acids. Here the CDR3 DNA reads TGTGCCATCAGTGGGCAACTGGGGGGGGGACGGGACTATTACGAGCAGTACTTC. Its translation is CAISGQLGGGRDYYEQYF.

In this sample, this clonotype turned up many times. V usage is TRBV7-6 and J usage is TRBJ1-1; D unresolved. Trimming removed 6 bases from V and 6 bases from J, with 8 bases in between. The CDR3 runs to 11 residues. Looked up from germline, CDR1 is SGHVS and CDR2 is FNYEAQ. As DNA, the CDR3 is TGTGCCAGCAGAAAGGCCCCTGAAGCTTTCTTT. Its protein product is CASRKAPEAFF.

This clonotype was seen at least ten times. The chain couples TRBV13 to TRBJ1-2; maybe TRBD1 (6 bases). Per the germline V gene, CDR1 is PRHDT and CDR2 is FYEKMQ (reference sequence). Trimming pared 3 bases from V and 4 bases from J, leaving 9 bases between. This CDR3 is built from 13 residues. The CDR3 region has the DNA TGTGCCAGCAGCTTGGACAGCTCCTATGGCTACACCTTC. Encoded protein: CASSLDSSYGYTF.

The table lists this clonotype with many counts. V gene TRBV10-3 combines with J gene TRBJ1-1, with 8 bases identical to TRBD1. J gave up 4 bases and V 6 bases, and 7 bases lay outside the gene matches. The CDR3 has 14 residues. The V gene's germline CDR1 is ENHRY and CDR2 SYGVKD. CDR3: CAISAGGTTTEAFF. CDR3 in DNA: TGTGCCATCAGCGCAGGGGGCACGACCACTGAAGCTTTCTTT.

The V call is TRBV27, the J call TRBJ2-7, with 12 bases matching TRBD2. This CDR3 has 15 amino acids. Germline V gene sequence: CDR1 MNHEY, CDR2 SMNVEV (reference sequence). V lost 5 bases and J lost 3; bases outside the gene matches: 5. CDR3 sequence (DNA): TGTGCCAGCAGTATAGGACTAGCGGGGTACTACGAGCAGTACTTC. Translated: CASSIGLAGYYEQYF.

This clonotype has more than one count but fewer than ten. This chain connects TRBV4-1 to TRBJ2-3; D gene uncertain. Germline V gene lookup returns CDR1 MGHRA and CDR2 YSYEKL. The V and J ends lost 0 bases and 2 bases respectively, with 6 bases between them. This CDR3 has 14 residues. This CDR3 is CASSQDGNTDTQYF. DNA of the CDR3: TGCGCCAGCAGCCAAGATGGGAACACAGATACGCAGTATTTT.

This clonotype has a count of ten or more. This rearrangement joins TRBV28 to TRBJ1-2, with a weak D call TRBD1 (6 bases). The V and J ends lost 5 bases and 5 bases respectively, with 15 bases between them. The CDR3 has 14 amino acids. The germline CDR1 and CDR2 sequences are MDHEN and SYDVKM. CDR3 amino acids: CASSETGTTYGYTF. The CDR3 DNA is TGTGCCAGCAGTGAAACCGGGACAACTTATGGCTACACCTTC.

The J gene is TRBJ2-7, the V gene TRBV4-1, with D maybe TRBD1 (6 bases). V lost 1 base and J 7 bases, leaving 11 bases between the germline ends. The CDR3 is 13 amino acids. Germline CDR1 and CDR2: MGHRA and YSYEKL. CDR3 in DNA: TGCGCCAGCAGCCAAGCTGAGGGGGAGGAGCAGTACTTC. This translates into CASSQAEGEEQYF.

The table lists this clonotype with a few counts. The DNA for the CDR3 is TGCGCCAGCAGCTTGGCCACCGGGGCCCGGGGGGCAGCTTTCTTT. Amino acids: CASSLATGARGAAFF. V and J are TRBV5-1 and TRBJ1-1; tentative D call: TRBD1 (6 bases). There are 15 residues in the CDR3. Germline lookup yields CDR1 SGHRS and CDR2 YFSETQ. The V end was cut by 0 bases, the J end by 10 bases, with 19 bases between.

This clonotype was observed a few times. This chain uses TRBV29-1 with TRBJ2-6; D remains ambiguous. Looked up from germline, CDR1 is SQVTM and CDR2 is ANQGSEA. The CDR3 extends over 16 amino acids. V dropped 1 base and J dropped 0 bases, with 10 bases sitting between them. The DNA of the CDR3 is TGCAGCGTTGAAGGGGGTATGGACTCTGGGGCCAACGTCCTGACTTTC. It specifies CSVEGGMDSGANVLTF.

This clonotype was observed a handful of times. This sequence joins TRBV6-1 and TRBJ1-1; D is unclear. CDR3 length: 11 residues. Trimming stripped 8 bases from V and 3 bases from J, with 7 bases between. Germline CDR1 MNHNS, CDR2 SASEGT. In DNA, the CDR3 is TGTGCCAGCGCCTGGGACACTGAAGCTTTCTTT. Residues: CASAWDTEAFF.

CDR3 sequence: CASSQDPGLAEAFF. The CDR3 nucleotides read TGCGCCAGCAGCCAAGACCCGGGGTTGGCTGAAGCTTTCTTT. V gene TRBV4-1 combines with J gene TRBJ1-1; D gene uncertain. The germline V gene encodes CDR1 MGHRA and CDR2 YSYEKL. V lost 0 bases, J lost 6 bases, and 11 bases lay in between. The CDR3 covers 14 residues.

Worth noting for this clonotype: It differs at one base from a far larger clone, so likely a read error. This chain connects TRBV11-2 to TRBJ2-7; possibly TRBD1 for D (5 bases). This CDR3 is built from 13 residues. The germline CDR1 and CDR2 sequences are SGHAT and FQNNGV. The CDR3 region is CASSRDSPYEQCF. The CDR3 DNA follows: TGTGCCAGCAGCCGCGACAGCCCCTACGAGCAGTGCTTC.

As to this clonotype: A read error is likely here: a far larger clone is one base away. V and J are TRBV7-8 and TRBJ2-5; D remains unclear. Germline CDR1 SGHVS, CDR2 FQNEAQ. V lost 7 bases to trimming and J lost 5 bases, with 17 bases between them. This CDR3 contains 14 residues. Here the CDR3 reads CASTTPGFGETQYF. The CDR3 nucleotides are TGTGCCAGCACCACTCCGGGCTTCGGGGAGACCCAGTACTTC.

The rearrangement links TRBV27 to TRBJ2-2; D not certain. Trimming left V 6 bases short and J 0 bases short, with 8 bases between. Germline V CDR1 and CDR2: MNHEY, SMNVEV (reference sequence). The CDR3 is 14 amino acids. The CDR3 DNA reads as TGTGCCAGCAGCCGACAATCGAACACCGGGGAGCTGTTTTTT. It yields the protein CASSRQSNTGELFF.

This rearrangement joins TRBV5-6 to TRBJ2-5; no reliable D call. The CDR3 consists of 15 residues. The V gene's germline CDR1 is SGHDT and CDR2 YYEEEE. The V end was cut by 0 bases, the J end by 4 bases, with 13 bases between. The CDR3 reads CASSLGGLFRETQYF. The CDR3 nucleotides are TGTGCCAGCAGCTTGGGCGGTCTATTCCGAGAGACCCAGTACTTC.

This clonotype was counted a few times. The CDR3 here is CASSLVDRAPYEQYF. In DNA form, the CDR3 reads TGTGCCAGCAGCCTCGTGGACCGGGCACCCTACGAGCAGTACTTC. This chain connects TRBV3-1 to TRBJ2-7; D gene ambiguous. Germline CDR1 reads LGHDT; CDR2 reads YNNKEL (reference sequence). The CDR3 totals 15 residues. The V end was cut by 4 bases, the J end by 2 bases, with 15 bases between.

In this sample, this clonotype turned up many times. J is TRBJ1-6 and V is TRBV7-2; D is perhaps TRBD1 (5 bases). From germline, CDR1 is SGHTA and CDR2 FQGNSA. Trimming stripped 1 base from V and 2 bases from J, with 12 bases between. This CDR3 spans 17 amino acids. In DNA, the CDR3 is TGTGCCAGCAGCTTAGGGCCTGACAGAGCCTATAATTCACCCCTCCACTTT. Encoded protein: CASSLGPDRAYNSPLHF.

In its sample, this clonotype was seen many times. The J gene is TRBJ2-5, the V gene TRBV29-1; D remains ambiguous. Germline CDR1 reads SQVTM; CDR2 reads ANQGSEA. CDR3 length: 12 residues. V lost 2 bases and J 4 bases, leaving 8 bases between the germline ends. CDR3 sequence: CSVESRGETQYF. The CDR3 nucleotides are TGCAGCGTTGAATCCCGAGGAGAGACCCAGTACTTC.